In its sample, the clone carrying this T cell receptor (beta chain) was seen many times. One end of the junction varies from germline; a read error may be responsible. Patients underwent thyroid surgery, and none had received any treatment before it. With MiXCR, TCRdb reprocessed the PCR reads. This sample carries about 20,000 clones, roughly 18% of them seen once, and the ten largest clones take 2.7%. The data derive from a study of metastatic and nonmetastatic thyroid tumors. Study information: The study looked at repertoires side by side in blood and in tumor or nodule tissue from malignant and benign thyroid patients.

CDR1 and CDR2 from the germline V gene are MNHEY and SMNVEV (reference sequence). The CDR3 extends over 15 amino acids. The chain employs TRBV27 and TRBJ2-4, with D perhaps given as TRBD1 or TRBD2 (6 bases each). Sequencing input: adjacent normal tissue. The receptor's source is a male donor with papillary thyroid cancer or a benign thyroid nodule (not recorded which). Some clones in this sample may be carry-over from other donors' samples. The CDR3 sequence is CASRKGGQSKNIQHF. The CDR3 coding sequence is TGTGCCAGCAGGAAGGGGGGCCAATCCAAAAACATTCAGCACTTC.